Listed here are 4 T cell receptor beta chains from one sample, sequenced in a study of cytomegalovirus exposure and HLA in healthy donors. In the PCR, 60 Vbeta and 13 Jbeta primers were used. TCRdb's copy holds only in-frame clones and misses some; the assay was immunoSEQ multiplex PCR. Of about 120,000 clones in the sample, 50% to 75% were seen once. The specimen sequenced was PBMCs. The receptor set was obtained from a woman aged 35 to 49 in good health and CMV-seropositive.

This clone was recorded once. CDR3 sequence: CASSLDGYGYTF. In nucleotides, the CDR3 is TGCGCCAGCAGCTTGGACGGCTATGGCTACACCTTC. This chain uses TRBV5-1 with TRBJ1-2; no clear D gene. There are 12 residues in the CDR3. Germline V gene data show CDR1 as SGHRS and CDR2 as YFSETQ. The V end lost 0 bases, the J end lost 4 bases, and 4 bases lay between the germline ends.

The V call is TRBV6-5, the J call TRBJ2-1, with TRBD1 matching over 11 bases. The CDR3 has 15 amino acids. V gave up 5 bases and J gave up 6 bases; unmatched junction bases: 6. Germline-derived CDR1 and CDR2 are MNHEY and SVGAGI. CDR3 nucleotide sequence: TGTGCCAGCAGTCCCTCCGGGACAGGGGGCAATGAGCAGTTCTTC. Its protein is CASSPSGTGGNEQFF.

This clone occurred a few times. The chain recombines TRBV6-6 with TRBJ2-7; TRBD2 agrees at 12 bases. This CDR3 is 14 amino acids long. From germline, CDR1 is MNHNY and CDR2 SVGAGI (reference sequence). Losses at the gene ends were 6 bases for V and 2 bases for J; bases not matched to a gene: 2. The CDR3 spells CASSGLAGTYEQYF. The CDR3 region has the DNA TGTGCCAGCAGCGGACTAGCGGGGACCTACGAGCAGTACTTC.

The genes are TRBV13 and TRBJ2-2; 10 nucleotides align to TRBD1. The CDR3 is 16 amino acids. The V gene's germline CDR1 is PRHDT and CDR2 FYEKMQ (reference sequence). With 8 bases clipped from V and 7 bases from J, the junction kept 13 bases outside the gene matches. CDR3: CASSRETGGAGGELFF. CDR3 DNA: TGTGCCAGCTCCCGGGAGACAGGGGGCGCCGGCGGGGAGCTGTTTTTT.